The entry below gives a single TCR beta chain sequence along with its context. This clone was seen a single time. Its specific antigen is unknown. No much larger clonotype is one base removed from it; base qualities were not supplied. The sample is drawn from a study of shared clonotypes between healthy human individuals (TCRdb year 2020). Study-level background: The cohort comprised a couple of women and a few men aged 18 to 49 years. Per donor, three plates each were used for CD4 naive and CD4 memory, two for CD8 naive, and one for CD8 memory. The study deeply sequenced blood TCR repertoires of several healthy adults to estimate repertoire size and the extent of clonotype sharing between individuals. Different laboratories and diverse techniques were used to prepare libraries and sequence TCR repertoires, to increase sequencing depth and limit assay-specific biases. Per donor, leukapheresis produced somewhere between about 0.85 and 9.5 billion PBMCs. Study-level results and caveats: Pairwise subsampling led to the expectation that sequencing depth would affect the degree of clonotype sharing among donors. Higher generation probabilities were observed for clonotypes shared by all four sorted-subset donors than for non-shared clonotypes. Sampling was restricted to blood, and TCR repertoires in tissue are likely to differ from TCR repertoires in blood. Estimated clonotype richness was generally larger for naive than for memory subsets. Because the study included a small number of donors, the genetic and exposure-history diversity represented was limited. Even with the large sequencing depth, rarefaction of the sorted-subset datasets indicated that sequencing was incomplete. Across a few donors, approximately 5% of naive CD4, roughly 3.3% of naive CD8, approximately 2.5% of memory CD4, and approximately 0.4% of memory CD8 clonotypes were shared.

The CDR3, from cysteine to phenylalanine, totals 17 residues. The sequence is cut down to CDR3 DNA, 51 bases in frame from base 1. CDR1 and CDR2, per the germline V gene, are SGHTA and FQGNSA. From V the trimming removes 5 bases and from J it removes 1 base, while the gene matches leave 8 bases of the junction unaccounted for. Donors were healthy HIV-negative adults with no recently reported acute infections or vaccinations. Only Caucasian adults living in Nashville, Tennessee, USA were represented among the donors. CD4+ T cells were enriched by magnetic negative selection, after which naive cells were positively selected on CD45RA and the negative fraction was taken as the memory subset. Blood was collected by leukapheresis, and PBMCs were isolated by Ficoll-Histopaque density gradient centrifugation and then cryopreserved in liquid nitrogen vapor phase. Analytical flow cytometry was used to check the purity and quantity of every magnetically sorted T cell population. Genomic DNA was isolated from each sorted fraction and quantified by UV absorbance on a Nanodrop 2000c.

Using the deep immunoSEQ assay, multiplex PCR amplified TCR CDR3 regions from genomic DNA. Genomic DNA extracted from each cell subset was distributed evenly over all wells of several immunoSEQ 96-well plates, and each plate served as one replicate. Each replicate PCR for sorted subsets received around 0.2 ug genomic DNA, equal to about 30,000 T cell genomes. Purified libraries were measured with a Qubit 3.0 fluorometer, size-checked on a Bioanalyzer 2100, and measured again with the KAPA Library Quantification kit. Every immunoSEQ 96-well plate was sequenced on a separate single-read 150-cycle Illumina NextSeq 550 flow cell. In the authors' own workflow: Because only junctional sequences without quality scores were contained in the immunoSEQ output, filtering matching that applied to full-length reads could not be performed. Sequences were annotated with PyIR, a Python wrapper for IgBLAST v1.9, and V/J genes and CDR3 were assigned using IMGT germline references. Reads were filtered out if the reads had weak V/J assignments (E-value above 1e-6), no CDR3, stop codons, out-of-frame junctions, or ambiguous translated residues. V3J clonotypes were defined as sequences sharing the same inferred V gene, J gene, and CDR3 amino acid sequence. The percentage overlap between two repertoires was calculated by dividing the number of shared unique clonotypes by the size of the smaller repertoire. Richness of each repertoire was evaluated using RTK rarefaction, the Chao1 estimator, and Recon v2.1 estimates of unobserved clonotypes. OLGA was used to compute generation probabilities for all TCRbeta clonotypes that the gDNA method yielded from a few donors. TCRdb limited this immuneACCESS table to in-frame rearrangements with V and J called. A share of clones is missing; checked studies link under half to unresolved V genes, and the rest is unexplained. V and J calls and clone size come straight from that table; D and trimming were deduced from the DNA. Here the sample has about 2.3 million clones; under 95% occur a single time. The ten largest clones add up to approximately 0.39% of the sample.

Recombination joined TRBV7-2 with TRBJ1-3; 10 bases in the middle match TRBD1. This TCR derives from a man aged 18 to 29 in good health. Some clones in this sample may be carry-over from other donors' samples. Sequencing input: naive CD4+ T cells from PBMCs. The sample's cell subset or site, from its label and the paper: CD45RA+ positively selected. For the CDR3, the sequence is CASSRLGQGGSGNTIYF. The nucleotides read TGTGCCAGCAGCCGATTAGGACAGGGGGGGTCTGGAAACACCATATATTTT.